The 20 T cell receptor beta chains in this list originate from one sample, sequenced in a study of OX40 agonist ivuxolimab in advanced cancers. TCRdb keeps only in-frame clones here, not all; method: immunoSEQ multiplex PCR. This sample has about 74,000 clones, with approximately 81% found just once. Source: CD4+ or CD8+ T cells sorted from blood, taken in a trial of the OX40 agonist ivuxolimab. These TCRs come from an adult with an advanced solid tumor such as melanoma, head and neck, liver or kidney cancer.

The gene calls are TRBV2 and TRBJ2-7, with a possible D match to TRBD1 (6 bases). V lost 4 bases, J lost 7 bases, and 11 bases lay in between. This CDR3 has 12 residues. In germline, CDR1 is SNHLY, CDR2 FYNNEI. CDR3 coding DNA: TGTGCCAGCAGTGGGCAGGGGCGAGAGCAGTACTTC. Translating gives CASSGQGREQYF. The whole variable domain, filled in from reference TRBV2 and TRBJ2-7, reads EPEVTQTPSHQVTQMGQEVILRCVPISNHLYFYWYRQILGQKVEFLVSFYNNEISEKSEIFDDQFSVERPDGSNFTLKIRSTKLEDSAMYFCASSGQGREQYFGPGTRLTVT.

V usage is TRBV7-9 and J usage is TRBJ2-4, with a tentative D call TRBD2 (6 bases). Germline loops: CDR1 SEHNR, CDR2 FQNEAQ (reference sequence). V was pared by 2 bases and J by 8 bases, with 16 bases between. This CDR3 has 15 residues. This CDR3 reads CASSLRDSSRDIQYF. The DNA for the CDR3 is TGTGCCAGCAGCTTAAGGGACTCCTCTCGGGACATTCAGTACTTC.

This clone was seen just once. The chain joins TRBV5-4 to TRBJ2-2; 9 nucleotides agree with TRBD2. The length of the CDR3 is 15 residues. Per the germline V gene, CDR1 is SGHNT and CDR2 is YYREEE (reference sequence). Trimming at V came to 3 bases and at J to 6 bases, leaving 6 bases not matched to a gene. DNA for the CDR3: TGTGCCAGCAGCTCTTTGCGGGGGGGAGCCGGGGAGCTGTTTTTT. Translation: CASSSLRGGAGELFF.

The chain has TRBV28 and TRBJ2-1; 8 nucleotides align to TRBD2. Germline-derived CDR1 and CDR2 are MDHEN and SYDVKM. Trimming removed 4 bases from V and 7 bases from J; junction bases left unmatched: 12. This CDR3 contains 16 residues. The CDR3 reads CASSSPGGRSENEQFF. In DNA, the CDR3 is TGTGCCAGCAGTTCCCCGGGGGGGAGGTCGGAAAATGAGCAGTTCTTC. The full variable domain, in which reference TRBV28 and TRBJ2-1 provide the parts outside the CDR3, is DVKVTQSSRYLVKRTGEKVFLECVQDMDHENMFWYRQDPGLGLRLIYFSYDVKMKEKGDIPEGYSVSREKKERFSLILESASTNQTSMYLCASSSPGGRSENEQFFGPGTRLTVL.

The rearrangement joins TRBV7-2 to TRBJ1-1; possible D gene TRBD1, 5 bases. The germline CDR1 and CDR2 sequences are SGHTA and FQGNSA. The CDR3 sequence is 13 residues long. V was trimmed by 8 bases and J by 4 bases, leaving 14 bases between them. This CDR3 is CASLLGVSTEAFF. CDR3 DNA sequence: TGTGCCAGCTTATTAGGGGTTTCCACTGAAGCTTTCTTT.

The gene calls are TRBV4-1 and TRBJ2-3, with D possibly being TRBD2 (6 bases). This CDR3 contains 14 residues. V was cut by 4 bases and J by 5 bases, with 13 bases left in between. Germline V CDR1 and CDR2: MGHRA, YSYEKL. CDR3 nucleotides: TGCGCCAGCAGCCCCCCGCGGGGTGTAGATACGCAGTATTTT. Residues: CASSPPRGVDTQYF.

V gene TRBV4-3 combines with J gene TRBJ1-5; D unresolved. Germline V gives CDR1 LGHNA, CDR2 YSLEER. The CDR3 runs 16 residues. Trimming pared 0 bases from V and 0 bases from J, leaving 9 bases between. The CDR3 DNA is TGCGCCAGCAGCCAAGATCCCACGGTTAGCAATCAGCCCCAGCATTTT. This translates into CASSQDPTVSNQPQHF.

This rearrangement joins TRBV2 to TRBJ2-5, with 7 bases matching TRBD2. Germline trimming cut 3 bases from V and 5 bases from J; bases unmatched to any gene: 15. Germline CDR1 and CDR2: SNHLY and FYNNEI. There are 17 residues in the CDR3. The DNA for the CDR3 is TGTGCCAGCAGTGAGGGAGGGTCCGGACTTGGGCGGGAGACCCAGTACTTC. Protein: CASSEGGSGLGRETQYF.

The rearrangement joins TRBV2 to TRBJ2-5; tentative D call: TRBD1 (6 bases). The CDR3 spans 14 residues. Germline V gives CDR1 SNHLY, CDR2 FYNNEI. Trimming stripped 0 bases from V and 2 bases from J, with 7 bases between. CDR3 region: CASSEATGQETQYF. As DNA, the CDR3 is TGTGCCAGCAGTGAAGCGACAGGACAAGAGACCCAGTACTTC.

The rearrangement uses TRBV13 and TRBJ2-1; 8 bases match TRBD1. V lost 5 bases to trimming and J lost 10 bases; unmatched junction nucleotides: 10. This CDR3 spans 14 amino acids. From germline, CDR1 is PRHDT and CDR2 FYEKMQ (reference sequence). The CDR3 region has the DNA TGTGCCAGCAGCCCCCGGACAGGGCCGCAAGAGCAGTTCTTC. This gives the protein CASSPRTGPQEQFF.

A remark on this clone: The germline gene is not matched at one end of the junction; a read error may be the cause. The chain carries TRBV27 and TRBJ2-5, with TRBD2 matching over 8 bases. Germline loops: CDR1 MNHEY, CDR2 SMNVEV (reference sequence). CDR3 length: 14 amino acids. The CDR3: CATSYSGDSETQYF. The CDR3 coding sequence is TGTGCCACCAGTTATAGCGGGGATTCAGAGACCCAGTACTTC.

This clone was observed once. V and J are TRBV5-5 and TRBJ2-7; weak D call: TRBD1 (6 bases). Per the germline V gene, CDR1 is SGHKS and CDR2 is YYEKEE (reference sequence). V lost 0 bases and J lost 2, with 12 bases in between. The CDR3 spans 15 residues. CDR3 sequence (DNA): TGTGCCAGCAGCTTGGGGACAGCGATCACCTACGAGCAGTACTTC. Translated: CASSLGTAITYEQYF.

The CDR3 coding sequence is TGTGCCAGCTCATCATCCGGACAGGGGGCGAGGGAGACCCAGTACTTC. Protein product: CASSSSGQGARETQYF. The V and J genes are TRBV18 and TRBJ2-5; 11 positions agree with TRBD1. The CDR3 is 16 residues long. V shed 5 bases and J 5 bases; nucleotides not matched to a gene: 10. In germline, CDR1 is KGHSH, CDR2 LQKENI.

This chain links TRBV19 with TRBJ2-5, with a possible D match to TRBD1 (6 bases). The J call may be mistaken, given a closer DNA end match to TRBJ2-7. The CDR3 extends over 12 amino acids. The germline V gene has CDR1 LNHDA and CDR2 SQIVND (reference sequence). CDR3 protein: CASGRGEYEQYF. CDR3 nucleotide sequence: TGTGCCAGTGGCAGGGGAGAATACGAGCAGTACTTC.

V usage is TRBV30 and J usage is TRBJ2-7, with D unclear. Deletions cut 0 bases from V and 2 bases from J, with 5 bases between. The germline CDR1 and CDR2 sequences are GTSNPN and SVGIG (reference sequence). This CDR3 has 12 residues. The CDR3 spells CAWSVHTYEQYF. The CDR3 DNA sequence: TGTGCCTGGAGTGTACACACCTACGAGCAGTACTTC.

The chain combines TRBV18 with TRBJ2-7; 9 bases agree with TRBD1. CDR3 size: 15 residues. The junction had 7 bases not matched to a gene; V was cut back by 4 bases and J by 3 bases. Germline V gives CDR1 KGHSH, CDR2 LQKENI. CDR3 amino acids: CASSLPGQGHYEQYF. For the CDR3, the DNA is TGTGCCAGCTCACTCCCGGGACAGGGACACTACGAGCAGTACTTC. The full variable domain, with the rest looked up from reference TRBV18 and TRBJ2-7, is NAGVMQNPRHLVRRRGQEARLRCSPMKGHSHVYWYRQLPEEGLKFMVYLQKENIIDESGMPKERFSAEFPKEGPSILRIQQVVRGDSAAYFCASSLPGQGHYEQYFGPGTRLTVT.

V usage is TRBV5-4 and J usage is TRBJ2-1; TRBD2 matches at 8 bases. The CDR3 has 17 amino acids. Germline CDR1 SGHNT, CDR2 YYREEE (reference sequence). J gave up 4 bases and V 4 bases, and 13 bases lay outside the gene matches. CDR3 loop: CASSVTGGGTPYNEQFF. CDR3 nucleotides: TGTGCCAGCAGCGTTACGGGCGGGGGGACCCCTTACAATGAGCAGTTCTTC.

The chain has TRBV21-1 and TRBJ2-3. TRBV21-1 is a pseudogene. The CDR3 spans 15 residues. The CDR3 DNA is TGTGCCAGCAGCAATCGATCGGGGGCCACAGATACGCAGTATTTT. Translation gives CASSNRSGATDTQYF.

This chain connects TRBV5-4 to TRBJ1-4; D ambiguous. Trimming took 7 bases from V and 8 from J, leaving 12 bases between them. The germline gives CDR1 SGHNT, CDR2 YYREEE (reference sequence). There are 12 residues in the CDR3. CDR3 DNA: TGTGCCAGCGGAAACCGGGCCGAAAAACTGTTTTTT. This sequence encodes CASGNRAEKLFF.

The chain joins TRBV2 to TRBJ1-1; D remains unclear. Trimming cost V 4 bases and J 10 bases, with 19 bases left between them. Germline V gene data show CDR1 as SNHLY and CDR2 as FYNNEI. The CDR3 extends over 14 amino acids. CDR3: CASSAGGTENAAFF. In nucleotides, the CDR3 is TGTGCCAGCAGTGCCGGTGGTACAGAGAATGCAGCTTTCTTT.